This T cell receptor beta chain derives from a study of blood T cells in healthy people across ages. Details on this clonotype: The antigen is undetermined.

Through a sample-barcoded 5' primer and a J-beta primer mix, a second PCR was run for roughly 6 to 12 cycles. A template-switch adaptor that had 12 random nucleotides put a tag on each cDNA molecule. TCRdb re-analysed the 5' RACE reads in MiXCR, keeping a single row per CDR3 protein. The sample includes roughly 1.5 million distinct CDR3 sequences, approximately 39% of them seen just once. Overall study results and limits: Higher naive T cell percentage went strongly together with higher TCR beta diversity.

Per the germline V gene, CDR1 is SGHKS and CDR2 is YYEKEE (reference sequence). There are 16 residues in the CDR3. Trimming stripped 4 bases from V and 3 bases from J, with 17 bases between. The sequencing input was blood. The TCR was taken from a woman aged 18-30 years in good health. This chain connects TRBV5-5 to TRBJ2-1; possibly TRBD2 for D (5 bases). The DNA for the CDR3 is TGTGCCAGCAGCGAGGACGGGAAAGCTAGCTACAATGAGCAGTTCTTC. Translation gives CASSEDGKASYNEQFF. Full variable domain (missing parts from reference TRBV5-5 and TRBJ2-1): DAGVTQSPTHLIKTRGQQVTLRCSPISGHKSVSWYQQVLGQGPQFIFQYYEKEERGRGNFPDRFSARQFPNYSSELNVNALLLGDSALYLCASSEDGKASYNEQFFGPGTRLTVL.